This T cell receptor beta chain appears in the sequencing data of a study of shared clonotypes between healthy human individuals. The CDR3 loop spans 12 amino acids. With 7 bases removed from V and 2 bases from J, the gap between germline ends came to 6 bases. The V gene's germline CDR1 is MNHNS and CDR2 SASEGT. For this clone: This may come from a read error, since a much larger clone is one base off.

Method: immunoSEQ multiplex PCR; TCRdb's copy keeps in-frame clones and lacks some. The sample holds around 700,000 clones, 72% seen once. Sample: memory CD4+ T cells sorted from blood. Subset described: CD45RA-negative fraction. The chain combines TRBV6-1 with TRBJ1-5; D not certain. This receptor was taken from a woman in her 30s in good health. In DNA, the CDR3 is TGTGCCAGCAACGTGGGCAATCAGCCCCAGCATTTT. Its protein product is CASNVGNQPQHF.